Listed here are 28 T cell receptor beta chains from one sample, sequenced in a study of T cell changes during pregnancy in multiple sclerosis. The assay was immunoSEQ multiplex PCR, and TCRdb's table has in-frame clones only and misses some. The sample yields approximately 30,000 clones, 89% seen once. Specimen: CD4+ T cells from peripheral blood mononuclear cells, collected in the first trimester of pregnancy. These receptors were collected from a female donor in good health, enrolled as a control in a pregnancy study.

This chain uses TRBV9 with TRBJ1-2, with D hard to call. Germline assignment: CDR1 SGDLS and CDR2 YYNGEE. The CDR3 is made up of 12 amino acids. Deletions cut 0 bases from V and 8 bases from J, with 8 bases between. This CDR3 reads CASSVGNGGYTF. CDR3 bases: TGTGCCAGCAGCGTAGGGAACGGGGGCTACACCTTC.

The rearrangement joins TRBV30 to TRBJ2-2; 9 bases are shared with TRBD2. This CDR3 is built from 16 residues. Trimming at V came to 0 bases and at J to 4 bases, leaving 6 bases not matched to a gene. Germline loops: CDR1 GTSNPN, CDR2 SVGIG (reference sequence). The CDR3 spells CAWSVLAGIGTGELFF. In DNA, the CDR3 is TGTGCCTGGAGTGTTCTAGCGGGAATAGGCACCGGGGAGCTGTTTTTT.

The chain uses TRBV18 and TRBJ1-1; TRBD1 matches at 8 bases. V shed 4 bases, J shed 3 bases, and the junction held 13 bases outside the gene matches. The CDR3 extends over 17 amino acids. CDR1 is KGHSH and CDR2 is LQKENI in the germline V gene. DNA for the CDR3: TGTGCCAGCTCACTACTCTCAGGGGGCTCGAGGGACACTGAAGCTTTCTTT. Protein: CASSLLSGGSRDTEAFF.

This clone has only a few counts. The chain is built from TRBV7-3 and TRBJ1-1, with TRBD1 as a possible D gene (5 bases). Germline CDR1 is SGHTA and CDR2 is FQGTGA. This CDR3 is 14 amino acids long. Between the trimmed V and J ends, which lost 2 bases and 1 base, there was a span of 8 bases. In DNA, the CDR3 is TGTGCCAGCAGCTTATTCGGGGGGAACACTGAAGCTTTCTTT. Translated, it gives CASSLFGGNTEAFF. Variable domain in full (rest from reference TRBV7-3 and TRBJ1-1): GAGVSQTPSNKVTEKGKYVELRCDPISGHTALYWYRQSLGQGPEFLIYFQGTGAADDSGLPNDRFFAVRPEGSVSTLKIQRTERGDSAVYLCASSLFGGNTEAFFGQGTRLTVV.

This clone was observed a handful of times. V and J are TRBV4-3 and TRBJ2-7; D might be TRBD2 (5 bases). Trimming stripped 0 bases from V and 0 bases from J, with 15 bases between. Per the germline V gene, CDR1 is LGHNA and CDR2 is YSLEER. This CDR3 contains 17 residues. CDR3 sequence reads: CASSQERPGSASYEQYF. CDR3 coding DNA: TGCGCCAGCAGCCAAGAAAGGCCGGGGTCCGCCTCCTACGAGCAGTACTTC.

This chain connects TRBV6-6 to TRBJ2-7; TRBD1 aligns across 10 bases. With 0 bases clipped from V and 5 bases from J, the junction kept 7 bases outside the gene matches. Germline assignment: CDR1 MNHNY and CDR2 SVGAGI (reference sequence). CDR3 length: 16 amino acids. The CDR3 here is CASSYSRDRGTHEQYF. In DNA, the CDR3 is TGTGCCAGCAGTTACTCCCGGGACAGGGGTACCCACGAGCAGTACTTC.

V and J are TRBV7-2 and TRBJ2-1, with D possibly TRBD1 on 6 matching bases. Germline values: CDR1 SGHTA, CDR2 FQGNSA. CDR3 length equals 16 residues. Trimming shortened V by 1 base and J by 0 bases, and 10 bases separated the two germline ends. This chain's CDR3 is CASSLEGRGSYNEQFF. The CDR3 region has the DNA TGTGCCAGCAGCTTAGAGGGCAGGGGCTCCTACAATGAGCAGTTCTTC.

The CDR3 loop is CASSYGNGGNQPQHF. The DNA for the CDR3 is TGTGCCAGCAGTTACGGTAACGGGGGGAATCAGCCCCAGCATTTT. The chain has TRBV6-5 and TRBJ1-5; a possible D gene is TRBD1 (5 bases). The germline V gene has CDR1 MNHEY and CDR2 SVGAGI. Trimming removed 2 bases at V and 4 bases at J, with 12 bases between. This CDR3 region has 15 residues.

The chain uses TRBV10-3 and TRBJ1-1; D is undetermined. The CDR3 spans 13 residues. V lost 4 bases, J lost 5 bases, and 11 bases lay in between. Looked up from germline, CDR1 is ENHRY and CDR2 is SYGVKD. The chain's CDR3 is CAISVGRGTEAFF. The CDR3 nucleotides read TGTGCCATCAGTGTTGGCCGCGGAACTGAAGCTTTCTTT.

This clone was detected once. The chain recombines TRBV19 with TRBJ2-3, with 7 bases that match TRBD1. The CDR3 has 15 residues. CDR1 LNHDA and CDR2 SQIVND come from the germline V gene (reference sequence). Losses at the gene ends were 7 bases for V and 2 bases for J; bases not matched to a gene: 9. CDR3 bases: TGTGCCAGTACCACCCCCGGGACAGTCACAGATACGCAGTATTTT. Protein sequence: CASTTPGTVTDTQYF. Looking up the rest from reference TRBV19 and TRBJ2-3 gives the full variable domain: DGGITQSPKYLFRKEGQNVTLSCEQNLNHDAMYWYRQDPGQGLRLIYYSQIVNDFQKGDIAEGYSVSREKKESFPLTVTSAQKNPTAFYLCASTTPGTVTDTQYFGPGTRLTVL.

This chain uses TRBV6-1 with TRBJ2-7, with D possibly being TRBD2 (6 bases). There are 14 residues in the CDR3. The ends were cut back, 2 bases at V and 12 bases at J, with 20 bases in the middle. From germline, CDR1 is MNHNS and CDR2 SASEGT. In DNA form, the CDR3 reads TGTGCCAGCAGTGAAATTCCCCATAGCGGCGGTGGGTACTTC. Residues: CASSEIPHSGGGYF.

This clone has just a few counts. V gene TRBV6-1 combines with J gene TRBJ2-2, with TRBD2 as a possible D gene (6 bases). The V gene's germline CDR1 is MNHNS and CDR2 SASEGT. Trimming shortened V by 4 bases and J by 4 bases, and 10 bases separated the two germline ends. CDR3 size: 14 residues. The CDR3 region is CASSGLVVTGELFF. CDR3 coding DNA: TGTGCCAGCAGTGGACTAGTGGTCACCGGGGAGCTGTTTTTT.

On this clone itself: The same CDR3 also results from other DNA sequences found in this sample. The chain combines TRBV7-9 with TRBJ2-1; TRBD1 matches at 8 bases. The CDR3 contains 15 residues. Germline V lookup: CDR1 SEHNR, CDR2 FQNEAQ (reference sequence). V was pared by 5 bases and J by 1 base, with 4 bases of the junction left unmatched. The CDR3 protein is CASSLRQGSYNEQFF. The CDR3 coding sequence is TGTGCCAGCAGCCTAAGACAGGGGTCCTACAATGAGCAGTTCTTC.

The gene calls are TRBV27 and TRBJ2-1, with TRBD2 identical over 10 bases. Germline V gene sequence: CDR1 MNHEY, CDR2 SMNVEV (reference sequence). V lost 3 bases and J lost 1; bases outside the gene matches: 6. The CDR3 loop spans 17 amino acids. CDR3 sequence reads: CASSFGSLAGSYNEQFF. The CDR3, as DNA: TGTGCCAGCAGTTTCGGGTCACTAGCGGGGTCCTACAATGAGCAGTTCTTC.

The rearrangement uses TRBV7-2 and TRBJ1-6, with no clear D. Trimming removed 5 bases from V and 11 bases from J, with 19 bases in between. This CDR3 contains 15 residues. Per germline, CDR1 SGHTA and CDR2 FQGNSA. CDR3 coding DNA: TGTGCCAGCAGCGTAGGAGCGAGAGGGAATACACCCCTCCACTTT. Amino acid sequence: CASSVGARGNTPLHF.

The J gene is TRBJ1-1, the V gene TRBV4-3; D is possibly TRBD1 (6 bases). Germline loops: CDR1 LGHNA, CDR2 YSLEER. The CDR3 runs 16 residues. Trimming pared 4 bases from V and 3 bases from J, leaving 18 bases between. The CDR3 is CASSPADDRLYTEAFF. The CDR3 DNA sequence: TGCGCCAGCAGCCCCGCCGACGACAGGCTCTACACTGAAGCTTTCTTT.

The rearrangement uses TRBV6-6 and TRBJ1-1; 7 bases map to TRBD1. The germline V gene has CDR1 MNHNY and CDR2 SVGAGI (reference sequence). The length of the CDR3 is 13 residues. Trimming took 0 bases from V and 5 from J; bases not matched to a gene: 0. CDR3 residues: CASSYSQGTEAFF. The CDR3 DNA sequence: TGTGCCAGCAGTTACTCACAGGGGACTGAAGCTTTCTTT.

The chain links TRBV9 to TRBJ2-1, with D possibly being TRBD2 (6 bases). This CDR3 is 13 amino acids long. V gave up 1 base and J gave up 7 bases, with 9 bases separating them. The germline CDR1 and CDR2 sequences are SGDLS and YYNGEE. CDR3 DNA: TGTGCCAGCAGCGTAACGGCGGGGAATGAGCAGTTCTTC. It yields the protein CASSVTAGNEQFF.

This rearrangement joins TRBV15 to TRBJ2-2; TRBD2 agrees at 13 bases. The CDR3 loop spans 18 amino acids. The germline V gene encodes CDR1 LNHNV and CDR2 YYDKDF (reference sequence). The trim removed 3 bases at V and 6 bases at J, leaving 10 bases unmatched. The CDR3 loop is CATSSTHGGLAGSGELFF. CDR3 sequence (DNA): TGTGCCACCAGCAGCACCCACGGGGGACTAGCGGGATCCGGGGAGCTGTTTTTT.

The J gene is TRBJ2-5, the V gene TRBV5-1, with 10 bases lining up with TRBD1. The CDR3 totals 17 residues. V shed 0 bases, J shed 5 bases, and the junction held 10 bases outside the gene matches. Germline loops: CDR1 SGHRS, CDR2 YFSETQ. CDR3 DNA sequence: TGCGCCAGCAGCTTGGGTCCTTGGGGGACAGGGGTCGAGACCCAGTACTTC. Amino acids: CASSLGPWGTGVETQYF.

This chain joins TRBV25-1 and TRBJ2-1, with TRBD1 as a possible D gene (6 bases). V was trimmed by 2 bases and J by 0 bases, leaving 8 bases between them. The CDR3 is 15 residues long. Germline V gene sequence: CDR1 MGHDK, CDR2 SYGVNS. CDR3 loop: CASSEEGGSYNEQFF. The CDR3 nucleotides read TGTGCCAGCAGTGAAGAAGGGGGCTCCTACAATGAGCAGTTCTTC.

This rearrangement joins TRBV30 to TRBJ2-7; 9 nucleotides align to TRBD1. The CDR3 loop spans 11 amino acids. CDR1 and CDR2 from the germline V gene are GTSNPN and SVGIG (reference sequence). Trimming at V came to 5 bases and at J to 12 bases, leaving 8 bases not matched to a gene. The CDR3: CAWEQGARRYF. CDR3 sequence (DNA): TGTGCCTGGGAACAGGGGGCGCGGCGGTACTTC. Combining the CDR3 with reference TRBV30 and TRBJ2-7 gives the whole variable domain SQTIHQWPATLVQPVGSPLSLECTVEGTSNPNLYWYRQAAGRGLQLLFYSVGIGQISSEVPQNLSASRPQDRQFILSSKKLLLSDSGFYLCAWEQGARRYFGPGTRLTVT.

V gene TRBV7-9 combines with J gene TRBJ1-6; tentative D call: TRBD1 (5 bases). The V gene's germline CDR1 is SEHNR and CDR2 FQNEAQ (reference sequence). Trimming cost V 1 base and J 10 bases, with 5 bases left between them. The CDR3 extends over 12 amino acids. The CDR3 reads CASSLGGSPLHF. CDR3 sequence (DNA): TGTGCCAGCAGCTTAGGGGGCTCACCCCTCCACTTT.

This clone was seen just once. The chain combines TRBV7-2 with TRBJ2-7; 8 nucleotides align to TRBD1. Germline CDR1 and CDR2: SGHTA and FQGNSA. J gave up 3 bases and V 2 bases, and 9 bases lay outside the gene matches. The CDR3 spans 16 residues. As DNA, the CDR3 is TGTGCCAGCAGCTTACTCCAGGGGGCCAACAACTACGAGCAGTACTTC. This gives the protein CASSLLQGANNYEQYF.

This sequence joins TRBV19 and TRBJ2-5; 10 nucleotides match TRBD1. CDR1 and CDR2 from the germline V gene are LNHDA and SQIVND (reference sequence). The CDR3 runs to 13 residues. Trimming took 6 bases from V and 5 from J; bases not matched to a gene: 3. The CDR3: CASRDRGRETQYF. CDR3 DNA sequence: TGTGCCAGTAGAGACAGGGGGCGGGAGACCCAGTACTTC.

The chain couples TRBV9 to TRBJ2-3; tentatively, D is TRBD2 (6 bases). Germline lookup yields CDR1 SGDLS and CDR2 YYNGEE. V shed 0 bases and J shed 0 bases, with 20 bases lying between them. CDR3 length: 19 residues. Here the CDR3 reads CASSVGVGMGGSSTDTQYF. For the CDR3, the DNA is TGTGCCAGCAGCGTAGGGGTAGGAATGGGGGGTTCTAGCACAGATACGCAGTATTTT.

The rearrangement joins TRBV12-5 to TRBJ2-5; tentatively, D is TRBD2 (6 bases). This CDR3 is built from 16 residues. Germline assignment: CDR1 LGHNT and CDR2 FRNRAP. Trimming left V 1 base short and J 1 base short, with 13 bases between. This chain's CDR3 is CASGLGSRDSQETQYF. The CDR3 DNA follows: TGTGCTAGTGGTTTGGGGTCCCGGGACTCCCAAGAGACCCAGTACTTC.

This chain joins TRBV6-1 and TRBJ1-2; the match to TRBD1 covers 10 bases. Germline values: CDR1 MNHNS, CDR2 SASEGT. This CDR3 has 18 residues. J gave up 0 bases and V 4 bases, and 11 bases lay outside the gene matches. The CDR3 region has the DNA TGTGCCAGCAGTGTCGTTGGACAGGGGGTTCTCACTAACTATGGCTACACCTTC. This sequence encodes CASSVVGQGVLTNYGYTF.